These T cell receptor beta chains were read from a single sample in a study of T cell responses to AZD1222 COVID-19 vaccine. This table comes from immunoSEQ multiplex PCR, and its TCRdb copy is limited to in-frame clones, with some not included. The sample carries 120,000 to 150,000 clones, around 91% recorded once. Specimen: peripheral blood, collected on day 0 of AZD1222 vaccination. These receptors were collected from an adult in good health. Both conserved end residues are part of each CDR3. The D gene is left open where the match is weak. The size entry is marked missing in some rows and otherwise reads once, few, many or a size class.

V	D	J	length	size	DNA	CDR3
TRBV19	-	TRBJ1-5	14	few	TGTGCCAGTAGTATAGTCACGCTCAATCAGCCCCAGCATTTT	CASSIVTLNQPQHF
TRBV12-3/TRBV12-4	-	TRBJ2-6	13	-	TGTGCCAGCAGGTTCTCTGGGGCCAACGTCCTGACTTTC	CASRFSGANVLTF
TRBV19	TRBD2	TRBJ2-2	17	-	TGTGCCAGTAGCCACCTAGCGGGGGTTGCAGGTGGCGGGGAGCTGTTTTTT	CASSHLAGVAGGGELFF
TRBV7-2	TRBD1	TRBJ1-2	15	-	TGTGCCAGCAGCTTCGATAGGACAGGCCTATATGGCTACACCTTC	CASSFDRTGLYGYTF
TRBV29-1	TRBD1	TRBJ1-1	11	-	TGCAGCGGGAGACAGGGCACTGAAGCTTTCTTT	CSGRQGTEAFF
TRBV6-5	TRBD2	TRBJ2-7	13	once	TGTGCCAGCAGTACTAGCGGTACCTACGAGCAGTACTTC	CASSTSGTYEQYF
TRBV19	TRBD1	TRBJ2-7	16	-	TGTGCCAGTAGTAAAGCGTGGACAGGGGGACTATACGAGCAGTACTTC	CASSKAWTGGLYEQYF
TRBV6-4	-	TRBJ1-4	13	few	TGTGCCAGCAGTGAGAGGGCTAATGAAAAACTGTTTTTT	CASSERANEKLFF
TRBV7-8	-	TRBJ1-3	14	few	TGTGCCAGCAGCTTAGGGGTGGCTGGAAACACCATATATTTT	CASSLGVAGNTIYF
TRBV11-2	-	TRBJ2-4	14	-	TGTGCCAGCAGCCCTGATATAGCCAAAAACATTCAGTACTTC	CASSPDIAKNIQYF
TRBV5-1	TRBD1	TRBJ1-4	13	-	TGCGCCAGCAGCGGGGGACAGGGTGAAAAACTGTTTTTT	CASSGGQGEKLFF
TRBV19	-	TRBJ1-2	14	-	TGTGCCGCCTCCCCGGGACGGAGCCTGCGGGGCTACACCTTC	CAASPGRSLRGYTF
TRBV28	TRBD1	TRBJ2-5	15	-	TGTGCCAGCAGCACGACAGGGCAGGGGGCGAAGACCCAGTACTTC	CASSTTGQGAKTQYF
TRBV4-1	TRBD1	TRBJ2-7	18	-	TGCGCCAGCAGCCAACGCTTTCCCTGGACAGGGCCCTCCTACGAGCAGTACTTC	CASSQRFPWTGPSYEQYF
TRBV5-1	-	TRBJ1-1	14	-	TGCGCCAGCAGCCCGCGGGGGGGGCTGACTGAAGCTTTCTTT	CASSPRGGLTEAFF
TRBV18	-	TRBJ1-1	13	-	TGTGCCAGCCGATACGCCGAGAACACTGAAGCTTTCTTT	CASRYAENTEAFF
TRBV7-3	-	TRBJ2-3	15	-	TGTGCCAGCAGCTTAACGCCGGACCCGACAGATACGCAGTATTTT	CASSLTPDPTDTQYF
TRBV24-1	-	TRBJ1-1	14	-	TGTGCCACCAGTGGGGCCGGGAGGAACACTGAAGCTTTCTTT	CATSGAGRNTEAFF
TRBV7-5	-	TRBJ2-1	18	-	TGTGTCAGAAGCTTACGCGGGACAGGTCCTCTCTCCTACAATGAGCAGTTCTTC	CVRSLRGTGPLSYNEQFF
TRBV5-6	-	TRBJ2-7	13	-	TGTGCCAGCAGTACCACAGTCTCCTACGAGCAGTACTTC	CASSTTVSYEQYF
TRBV7-4	TRBD2	TRBJ2-7	17	-	TGTGCCAGCAGCTGGCGGACTAGCGGGGGCCCTTCCTACGAGCAGTACTTC	CASSWRTSGGPSYEQYF
TRBV29-1	-	TRBJ1-1	12	-	TGCAGCGGGCTAGGGATGAACACTGAAGCTTTCTTT	CSGLGMNTEAFF
TRBV9	TRBD2	TRBJ2-1	15	-	TGTGCCAGCAGCGTCGAAGCGGGGGGGAACAATGAGCAGTTCTTC	CASSVEAGGNNEQFF
TRBV7-8	-	TRBJ2-5	14	-	TGTGCCAGCAGCCAGGACTCTACGGGAGAGACCCAGTACTTC	CASSQDSTGETQYF
TRBV18	-	TRBJ1-5	15	-	TGTGCCAGCTCACTTTACGACACGAGCGGGAGGCCCCAGCATTTT	CASSLYDTSGRPQHF
TRBV2	-	TRBJ1-1	12	-	TGTGCCAGCAGTATGGATTTTTCTGAAGCTTTCTTT	CASSMDFSEAFF
TRBV7-2	TRBD2	TRBJ2-3	15	-	TGTGCCAGCAGCTTAGATCCCGGGAGGGAGGGTACGCAGTATTTT	CASSLDPGREGTQYF
TRBV27	-	TRBJ1-6	13	few	TGTGCCAGCAGTGCCACCCCTAATTCACCCCTCCACTTT	CASSATPNSPLHF